These 23 T cell receptor beta chains originate from one sample sequenced in a study of blood T cell repertoires in COVID-19. TCRdb keeps only in-frame clones here, not all; method: immunoSEQ multiplex PCR. The sample contains about 44,000 clones, roughly nine tenths of which appear only once. Material: peripheral blood. These receptors were obtained from a man between 70 and 80 years old with active COVID-19.

This chain connects TRBV27 to TRBJ2-3; perhaps TRBD1 as D (6 bases). This CDR3 region has 16 residues. Deletions cut 7 bases from V and 1 base from J, with 18 bases between. Looked up from germline, CDR1 is MNHEY and CDR2 is SMNVEV (reference sequence). CDR3 region: CASNPYPGDRTDTQYF. In nucleotides, the CDR3 is TGTGCCAGCAACCCTTACCCAGGGGATCGCACAGATACGCAGTATTTT.

This chain connects TRBV11-2 to TRBJ2-1; D possibly corresponds to TRBD1 (6 bases). Germline CDR1 reads SGHAT; CDR2 reads FQNNGV. V was trimmed by 0 bases and J by 9 bases, leaving 15 bases between them. CDR3 length: 15 residues. CDR3 bases: TGTGCCAGCAGCTTAGAGGGGCCCTTACAGGGTGAGCAGTTCTTC. Translation gives CASSLEGPLQGEQFF.

This chain joins TRBV5-5 and TRBJ2-2, with TRBD1 identical over 8 bases. Germline-derived CDR1 and CDR2 are SGHKS and YYEKEE (reference sequence). The ends lost 4 bases at V and 0 bases at J; junction bases unmatched: 2. This CDR3 contains 15 residues. CDR3 residues: CASSTTGANTGELFF. CDR3 nucleotide sequence: TGTGCCAGCAGCACGACAGGGGCGAACACCGGGGAGCTGTTTTTT. The full variable domain, its missing parts supplied by reference TRBV5-5 and TRBJ2-2, is DAGVTQSPTHLIKTRGQQVTLRCSPISGHKSVSWYQQVLGQGPQFIFQYYEKEERGRGNFPDRFSARQFPNYSSELNVNALLLGDSALYLCASSTTGANTGELFFGEGSRLTVL.

This clone was seen a single time. The rearrangement links TRBV3-1 (or the pseudogene TRBV3-2) to TRBJ1-2, with TRBD1 identical over 10 bases. From germline, CDR1 is LGHDT and CDR2 YNNKEL (reference sequence). This CDR3 is 15 amino acids long. Trimming at V came to 4 bases and at J to 6 bases, leaving 8 bases not matched to a gene. The CDR3 DNA reads TGTGCCAGCAGCCCCTCGGACAGGGGGAGGAATGGCTACACCTTC. Translated, it gives CASSPSDRGRNGYTF.

The V call is TRBV19, the J call TRBJ1-2; the match to TRBD1 covers 9 bases. Trimming removed 6 bases from V and 3 bases from J; junction bases left unmatched: 11. CDR1 is LNHDA and CDR2 is SQIVND in the germline V gene (reference sequence). This CDR3 is built from 16 residues. In DNA, the CDR3 is TGTGCCAGTAGCAGGACAGGGGAAGTAAGCCACTATGGCTACACCTTC. It encodes CASSRTGEVSHYGYTF.

The chain employs TRBV6-1 and TRBJ1-2; TRBD1 matches at 7 bases. CDR3 length equals 15 residues. V lost 3 bases to trimming and J lost 4 bases; unmatched junction nucleotides: 8. The germline V gene has CDR1 MNHNS and CDR2 SASEGT. The CDR3 reads CASSELEGALYGYTF. The CDR3 DNA reads as TGTGCCAGCAGTGAGTTGGAGGGGGCTCTCTATGGCTACACCTTC.

This clone was detected a few times. V and J are TRBV6-6 and TRBJ1-3, with TRBD1 as a possible D gene (5 bases). Trimming left V 2 bases short and J 4 bases short, with 15 bases between. This CDR3 region has 16 residues. The germline V gene has CDR1 MNHNY and CDR2 SVGAGI (reference sequence). The CDR3 loop is CASSYRAGLGGNTIYF. CDR3 DNA sequence: TGTGCCAGCAGTTACCGGGCGGGACTGGGGGGAAACACCATATATTTT.

The CDR3 protein is CASSRLAAETQYF. The CDR3 DNA is TGTGCCAGCAGCCGTCTGGCGGCTGAGACCCAGTACTTC. The J gene is TRBJ2-5, the V gene TRBV14; D is ambiguous. Per germline, CDR1 SGHDN and CDR2 FVKESK. The V end was cut by 4 bases, the J end by 5 bases, with 11 bases between. The CDR3 runs 13 residues.

The chain has TRBV5-8 and TRBJ1-2, with D uncertain. Germline V gives CDR1 SGHTS, CDR2 YDEGEE. Trimming pared 2 bases from V and 3 bases from J, leaving 8 bases between. The CDR3 totals 13 residues. The CDR3: CASSFRVYYGYTF. In DNA form, the CDR3 reads TGTGCCAGCAGCTTTAGAGTTTACTATGGCTACACCTTC.

The V call is TRBV25-1, the J call TRBJ2-5; 10 bases line up with TRBD2. The CDR3 runs 14 residues. V lost 5 bases, J lost 6 bases, and 6 bases stayed unmatched. Germline CDR1 and CDR2: MGHDK and SYGVNS. In nucleotides, the CDR3 is TGTGCCAGCAGTAGGGCTAGCGGGGGCCAGACCCAGTACTTC. Protein product: CASSRASGGQTQYF. The full variable domain, in which reference TRBV25-1 and TRBJ2-5 provide the parts outside the CDR3, is EADIYQTPRYLVIGTGKKITLECSQTMGHDKMYWYQQDPGMELHLIHYSYGVNSTEKGDLSSESTVSRIRTEHFPLTLESARPSHTSQYLCASSRASGGQTQYFGPGTRLLVL.

The chain combines TRBV20-1 with TRBJ1-5, with TRBD1 as a possible D gene (6 bases). Trimming left V 5 bases short and J 6 bases short, with 8 bases between. The germline CDR1 and CDR2 sequences are DFQATT and SNEGSKA (reference sequence). CDR3 size: 11 residues. The CDR3 loop is CSASQGQPQHF. Written as DNA, the CDR3 is TGCAGTGCTTCACAGGGTCAGCCCCAGCATTTT.

This clone was counted between two and nine times. The chain employs TRBV5-4 and TRBJ2-7; no definite D call. Looked up from germline, CDR1 is SGHNT and CDR2 is YYREEE (reference sequence). V gave up 0 bases and J gave up 7 bases, with 8 bases separating them. There are 12 residues in the CDR3. In nucleotides, the CDR3 is TGTGCCAGCAGCTTGGCCCTGAGGGAGCAGTACTTC. This encodes CASSLALREQYF.

This rearrangement joins TRBV3-1 (or the pseudogene TRBV3-2) to TRBJ2-5, with 9 bases aligning to TRBD2. Germline V lookup: CDR1 LGHDT, CDR2 YNNKEL (reference sequence). J lost 3 bases, V lost 3 bases, and 2 bases had no gene match. The CDR3 loop spans 14 amino acids. As DNA, the CDR3 is TGTGCCAGCAGCCACTTAGCGGGGGAAGAGACCCAGTACTTC. This gives the protein CASSHLAGEETQYF.

The chain uses TRBV19 and TRBJ1-4, with 11 bases matching TRBD1. With 9 bases clipped from V and 5 bases from J, the junction kept 2 bases outside the gene matches. The germline gives CDR1 LNHDA, CDR2 SQIVND (reference sequence). The CDR3 loop spans 13 amino acids. DNA for the CDR3: TGTGCCAGCCGGGACAGGGGGAATGAAAAACTGTTTTTT. Translated, it gives CASRDRGNEKLFF.

The rearrangement links TRBV6-2 or TRBV6-3 to TRBJ2-5, with TRBD2 as a possible D gene (5 bases). The V end lost 0 bases, the J end lost 7 bases, and 6 bases lay between the germline ends. Germline CDR1 is MNHEY and CDR2 is SVGEGT. CDR3 size: 12 residues. In DNA form, the CDR3 reads TGTGCCAGCAGTTACTCCCGGGGGACCCAGTACTTC. Translating gives CASSYSRGTQYF.

The V call is TRBV6-5, the J call TRBJ2-1; 8 bases fit TRBD2. Germline values: CDR1 MNHEY, CDR2 SVGAGI. J gave up 5 bases and V 2 bases, and 2 bases lay outside the gene matches. The CDR3 runs 14 residues. The CDR3 loop reads CASSYGTRHNEQFF. CDR3 DNA: TGTGCCAGCAGTTACGGGACTAGGCACAATGAGCAGTTCTTC.

The genes are TRBV9 and TRBJ2-3; 12 positions agree with TRBD1. Germline CDR1 reads SGDLS; CDR2 reads YYNGEE. The trim removed 4 bases at V and 2 bases at J, leaving 8 bases unmatched. The CDR3 length is 17 residues. The CDR3 sequence is CASSTGTGGWNTDTQYF. CDR3 DNA sequence: TGTGCCAGCAGCACCGGGACAGGGGGCTGGAACACAGATACGCAGTATTTT.

The genes are TRBV5-1 and TRBJ2-3; D unresolved. This CDR3 has 14 residues. CDR1 is SGHRS, CDR2 YFSETQ, per germline. The V end was cut by 0 bases, the J end by 2 bases, with 7 bases between. The CDR3 sequence is CASSLGQNTDTQYF. Here the CDR3 DNA reads TGCGCCAGCAGCTTGGGGCAGAACACAGATACGCAGTATTTT. Using reference TRBV5-1 and TRBJ2-3 for the parts outside the CDR3, the full variable domain is KAGVTQTPRYLIKTRGQQVTLSCSPISGHRSVSWYQQTPGQGLQFLFEYFSETQRNKGNFPGRFSGRQFSNSRSEMNVSTLELGDSALYLCASSLGQNTDTQYFGPGTRLTVL.

This chain connects TRBV6-2 or TRBV6-3 to TRBJ2-3; a weak D match, TRBD1 (5 bases). Trimming took 2 bases from V and 2 from J, leaving 8 bases between them. From germline, CDR1 is MNHEY and CDR2 SVGEGT. The CDR3 is 14 amino acids. The CDR3 region is CASSYRQFTDTQYF. DNA for the CDR3: TGTGCCAGCAGTTACCGACAGTTCACAGATACGCAGTATTTT.

The V call is TRBV19, the J call TRBJ1-1; 9 bases agree with TRBD1. The CDR3 is made up of 14 amino acids. The J segment lost 3 bases and the V segment lost 4 bases, leaving 3 bases of the junction unmatched. CDR1 and CDR2 (germline): LNHDA, SQIVND (reference sequence). CDR3 DNA sequence: TGTGCCAGTAGTACCCGGGACAGGGACACTGAAGCTTTCTTT. This sequence encodes CASSTRDRDTEAFF. The full variable domain, with the rest looked up from reference TRBV19 and TRBJ1-1, is DGGITQSPKYLFRKEGQNVTLSCEQNLNHDAMYWYRQDPGQGLRLIYYSQIVNDFQKGDIAEGYSVSREKKESFPLTVTSAQKNPTAFYLCASSTRDRDTEAFFGQGTRLTVV.

CDR3 bases: TGTGCCAGCTCACCAAGGAGTTTAGCGGGGTTACAAGAGACCCAGTACTTC. Residues: CASSPRSLAGLQETQYF. The chain combines TRBV18 with TRBJ2-5, with 8 bases that match TRBD2. CDR3 length: 17 amino acids. CDR1 is KGHSH and CDR2 is LQKENI in the germline V gene. Trimming took 2 bases from V and 2 from J; bases not matched to a gene: 10.

The chain uses TRBV7-3 and TRBJ2-1, with D unresolved. Germline V gene lookup returns CDR1 SGHTA and CDR2 FQGTGA. There are 15 residues in the CDR3. Trimming took 0 bases from V and 6 from J, leaving 12 bases between them. The CDR3 sequence: CASSLTLTRSNEQFF. The CDR3 bases are TGTGCCAGCAGCTTAACACTGACTCGGAGCAATGAGCAGTTCTTC.

The chain recombines TRBV23-1 with TRBJ2-2, with TRBD2 identical over 8 bases. TRBV23-1 qualifies as an ORF whose function is uncertain. The CDR3 totals 19 residues. J gave up 0 bases and V 0 bases, and 9 bases lay outside the gene matches. This CDR3 is CASSQSLPLADANTGELFF. CDR3 DNA sequence: TGCGCCAGCAGTCAATCATTGCCACTAGCGGACGCGAACACCGGGGAGCTGTTTTTT.